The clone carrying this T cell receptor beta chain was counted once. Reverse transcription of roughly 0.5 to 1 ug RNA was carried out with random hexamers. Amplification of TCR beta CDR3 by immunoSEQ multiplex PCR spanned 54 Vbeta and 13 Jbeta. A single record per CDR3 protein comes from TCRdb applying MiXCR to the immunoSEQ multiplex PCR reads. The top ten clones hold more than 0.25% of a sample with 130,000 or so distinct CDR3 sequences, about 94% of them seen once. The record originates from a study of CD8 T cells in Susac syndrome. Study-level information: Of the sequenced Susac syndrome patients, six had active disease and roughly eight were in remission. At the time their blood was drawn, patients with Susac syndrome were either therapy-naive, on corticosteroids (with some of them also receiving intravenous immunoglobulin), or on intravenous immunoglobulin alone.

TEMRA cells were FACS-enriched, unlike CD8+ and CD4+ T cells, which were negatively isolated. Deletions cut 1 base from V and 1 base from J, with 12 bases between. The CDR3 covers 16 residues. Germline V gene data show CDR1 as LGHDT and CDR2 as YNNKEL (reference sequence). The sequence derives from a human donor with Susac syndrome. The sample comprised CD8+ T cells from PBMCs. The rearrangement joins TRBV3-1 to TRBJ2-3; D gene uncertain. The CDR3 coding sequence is TGTGCCAGCAGCCAAGGGCGCGACGGACGCACAGATACGCAGTATTTT. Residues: CASSQGRDGRTDTQYF.